The entry below describes one TCR beta chain. This entry comes from a study of monozygotic twins with inflammatory bowel disease. Per individual sample, eight separate reactions were used to make cDNA. Each of TCRalpha and TCRbeta cDNA went through two nested PCRs, lasting approximately 16 and 10 cycles. TCRdb re-called the 5' RACE reads, yielding one record per CDR3 amino acid sequence without DNA. This sample contains a few hundred thousand distinct CDR3 sequences. Germline V CDR1 and CDR2: DFQATT, SNEGSKA (reference sequence). This CDR3 comprises 12 residues. The J gene is TRBJ1-5, the V gene TRBV20-1. Sequencing was performed on blood. The receptor was derived from a human donor with ulcerative colitis or Crohn's disease, or a healthy co-twin of an affected twin (not recorded which). The CDR3 sequence is CSARAGNQPQHF.